The 8 T cell receptor beta chains below all came from one sample that was sequenced in a study of PD-1 blockade in mismatch repair-deficient tumors. TCRdb's copy holds only in-frame clones and misses some; the assay was immunoSEQ multiplex PCR. This table has about 130,000 clones, roughly 86% appearing once. Material: peripheral blood, obtained approximately 72 weeks after starting pembrolizumab. The receptors stem from an adult with mismatch repair-deficient cancer.

The chain is built from TRBV11-2 and TRBJ2-2; D gene uncertain. V lost 1 base to trimming and J lost 0 bases, with 9 bases between them. This CDR3 is built from 16 residues. Germline V gene sequence: CDR1 SGHAT, CDR2 FQNNGV. CDR3 in DNA: TGTGCCAGCAGCTTAGCGCTGGGAACGAACACCGGGGAGCTGTTTTTT. Protein sequence: CASSLALGTNTGELFF.

V usage is TRBV13 and J usage is TRBJ2-7, with D uncertain. This CDR3 is built from 13 residues. From germline, CDR1 is PRHDT and CDR2 FYEKMQ (reference sequence). V lost 6 bases to trimming and J lost 6 bases, with 15 bases between them. CDR3 bases: TGTGCCAGCAGGGGTAAAGGGTACCTCGAGCAGTACTTC. Its protein product is CASRGKGYLEQYF.

The V and J genes are TRBV13 and TRBJ1-1; D gene unclear. The CDR3 length is 13 residues. Between the trimmed V and J ends, which lost 6 bases and 7 bases, there was a span of 15 bases. Germline assignment: CDR1 PRHDT and CDR2 FYEKMQ (reference sequence). This CDR3 reads CASSDRPSGEAFF. In DNA form, the CDR3 reads TGTGCCAGCAGTGACCGCCCCTCGGGTGAAGCTTTCTTT.

The rearrangement joins TRBV11-2 to TRBJ2-2; D might be TRBD1 or TRBD2, each matching 5 bases. Germline CDR1 is SGHAT and CDR2 is FQNNGV. The CDR3 length is 14 residues. V was shortened by 5 bases and J by 6 bases, with 13 bases between the two germline ends. The CDR3 DNA follows: TGTGCCAGCAGCCCCAACCGGGACGCCGGGGAGCTGTTTTTT. Translating it yields CASSPNRDAGELFF.

The V gene is TRBV15, the J gene TRBJ2-1, with 7 bases matching TRBD1. Germline CDR1 reads LNHNV; CDR2 reads YYDKDF (reference sequence). The CDR3 is 15 amino acids. Trimming cost V 5 bases and J 5 bases; bases outside gene matches: 9. CDR3 amino acids: CATSPRDRDNNEQFF. The CDR3 region has the DNA TGTGCCACCAGCCCCCGAGACAGGGACAACAATGAGCAGTTCTTC. The complete variable domain, with remaining parts taken from reference TRBV15 and TRBJ2-1, reads DAMVIQNPRYQVTQFGKPVTLSCSQTLNHNVMYWYQQKSSQAPKLLFHYYDKDFNNEADTPDNFQSRRPNTSFCFLDIRSPGLGDTAMYLCATSPRDRDNNEQFFGPGTRLTVL.

The V gene is TRBV14, the J gene TRBJ2-7; D uncertain. V lost 2 bases and J lost 2, with 13 bases in between. CDR1 is SGHDN, CDR2 FVKESK, per germline. The CDR3 is 15 residues long. In nucleotides, the CDR3 is TGTGCCAGCAGCCAATTCGGACGGGCCGCCTACGAGCAGTACTTC. As protein: CASSQFGRAAYEQYF.

The V call is TRBV15, the J call TRBJ1-5, with 8 bases fitting TRBD1. The CDR3 loop spans 14 amino acids. CDR1 and CDR2 (germline): LNHNV, YYDKDF (reference sequence). J was trimmed by 6 bases and V by 2 bases; bases with no gene match: 3. CDR3 nucleotide sequence: TGTGCCACCAGCAGACATGACAGGGGTCAGCCCCAGCATTTT. It codes for CATSRHDRGQPQHF.

The rearrangement joins TRBV30 to TRBJ1-1; D gene ambiguous. The CDR3 runs 13 residues. The germline V gene has CDR1 GTSNPN and CDR2 SVGIG (reference sequence). V dropped 0 bases and J dropped 4 bases, with 9 bases sitting between them. CDR3 in DNA: TGTGCCTGGAGTGTACTCTGGTCCACTGAAGCTTTCTTT. This sequence encodes CAWSVLWSTEAFF. Filled out from reference TRBV30 and TRBJ1-1, the complete variable domain reads SQTIHQWPATLVQPVGSPLSLECTVEGTSNPNLYWYRQAAGRGLQLLFYSVGIGQISSEVPQNLSASRPQDRQFILSSKKLLLSDSGFYLCAWSVLWSTEAFFGQGTRLTVV.